Here is one TCR beta chain with its context. immunoSEQ v3.0 was run at survey level. The table came from immunoSEQ multiplex PCR; TCRdb's copy has only in-frame clones and leaves some out. The sample records roughly 6,400 clones, around 85% being singletons. Germline CDR1 and CDR2: MNHNS and SASEGT. Trimming shortened V by 1 base and J by 10 bases, and 10 bases separated the two germline ends. This CDR3 has 12 amino acids. The data belong to a study of long-term antiretroviral therapy in people with HIV. This TCR was recovered from a man between 40 and 49 years old with HIV. Material: unsorted PBMCs, obtained 1.1 years after starting antiretroviral therapy. The rearrangement uses TRBV6-1 and TRBJ1-2; no firm D call. As DNA, the CDR3 is TGTGCCAGCAGTGAAGGGCTCCCATACTACACCTTC. It yields the protein CASSEGLPYYTF.